The next 16 T cell receptor beta chains were all read from a single sample in a study of PD-L1 blockade in urothelial cancer. Time point denoted: peripheral blood 6 weeks after treatment start. Generated by immunoSEQ multiplex PCR, the TCRdb table keeps only in-frame clones and is missing some. The table lists roughly 120,000 clones, 80% to 90% of them singletons, with under 2% in the top ten. The source was PBMCs, collected around atezolizumab (anti-PD-L1) treatment. The receptors come from a man in his sixties with urothelial cancer.

The chain recombines TRBV28 with TRBJ1-1; 10 bases agree with TRBD1. Germline values: CDR1 MDHEN, CDR2 SYDVKM. The CDR3 sequence is 14 residues long. V dropped 2 bases and J dropped 8; count of bases not matched to a gene: 5. CDR3 amino acids: CASSLGQGVSEAFF. The CDR3 DNA follows: TGTGCCAGCAGTTTAGGACAGGGGGTGTCAGAAGCTTTCTTT.

The CDR3 protein is CASSLYGGSGNTIYF. The CDR3 nucleotides read TGTGCCAGCAGCTTATACGGCGGCTCTGGAAACACCATATATTTT. The chain combines TRBV5-8 with TRBJ1-3; D ambiguous. The CDR3 is 15 residues long. Trimming removed 2 bases from V and 0 bases from J, with 9 bases in between. Germline values: CDR1 SGHTS, CDR2 YDEGEE. Full variable domain (rest looked up from reference TRBV5-8 and TRBJ1-3): EAGVTQSPTHLIKTRGQQATLRCSPISGHTSVYWYQQALGLGLQFLLWYDEGEERNRGNFPPRFSGRQFPNYSSELNVNALELEDSALYLCASSLYGGSGNTIYFGEGSWLTVV.

The rearrangement joins TRBV5-8 to TRBJ1-5, with TRBD1 matching 8 bases. The V gene end was trimmed by 4 bases and the J gene end by 5 bases; junction bases not matched to a gene: 8. Per the germline V gene, CDR1 is SGHTS and CDR2 is YDEGEE. The CDR3 contains 15 residues. For the CDR3, the DNA is TGTGCCAGCAGCCCGGGCGACAGGGGTTATCAGCCCCAGCATTTT. Protein: CASSPGDRGYQPQHF.

The chain links TRBV18 to TRBJ1-1; possibly TRBD1 for D (6 bases). The germline CDR1 and CDR2 sequences are KGHSH and LQKENI. V lost 6 bases, J lost 1 base, and 12 bases lay in between. The CDR3 covers 14 residues. This CDR3 is CASSIGQQNTEAFF. The DNA for the CDR3 is TGTGCCAGCTCGATCGGACAGCAGAACACTGAAGCTTTCTTT. The variable domain in full, with the rest retrieved from reference TRBV18 and TRBJ1-1, is NAGVMQNPRHLVRRRGQEARLRCSPMKGHSHVYWYRQLPEEGLKFMVYLQKENIIDESGMPKERFSAEFPKEGPSILRIQQVVRGDSAAYFCASSIGQQNTEAFFGQGTRLTVV.

The genes are TRBV5-1 and TRBJ1-2; 10 nucleotides align to TRBD1. V dropped 3 bases and J dropped 3; count of bases not matched to a gene: 5. The CDR3 spans 15 residues. The germline V gene has CDR1 SGHRS and CDR2 YFSETQ. Here the CDR3 reads CASSWGDRGYYGYTF. The CDR3 DNA reads as TGCGCCAGCAGCTGGGGGGACAGGGGCTACTATGGCTACACCTTC.

The V call is TRBV7-8, the J call TRBJ1-1; 9 bases fit TRBD1. The CDR3 runs to 14 residues. Germline V CDR1 and CDR2: SGHVS, FQNEAQ. V lost 4 bases to trimming and J lost 0 bases; unmatched junction nucleotides: 0. CDR3 protein: CASSWDRVNTEAFF. In DNA, the CDR3 is TGTGCCAGCAGCTGGGACAGGGTGAACACTGAAGCTTTCTTT.

This chain links TRBV10-3 with TRBJ1-3; 8 nucleotides line up with TRBD1. In germline, CDR1 is ENHRY, CDR2 SYGVKD. Trimming at V came to 3 bases and at J to 0 bases, leaving 1 base not matched to a gene. The length of the CDR3 is 15 residues. CDR3 residues: CAISDGTGSGNTIYF. In DNA, the CDR3 is TGTGCCATCAGTGACGGGACAGGCTCTGGAAACACCATATATTTT.

The V gene is TRBV7-2, the J gene TRBJ1-4; 7 bases match TRBD1. The V and J ends lost 6 bases and 3 bases, in that order; junction bases with no gene match: 7. Germline CDR1 reads SGHTA; CDR2 reads FQGNSA. The CDR3 extends over 15 amino acids. The CDR3 loop reads CASRRHRGANEKLFF. The CDR3 DNA sequence: TGTGCCAGCAGGCGACACAGGGGAGCTAATGAAAAACTGTTTTTT.

The chain has TRBV6-5 and TRBJ1-5, with D maybe TRBD1 (5 bases). Trimming left V 8 bases short and J 4 bases short, with 15 bases between. The length of the CDR3 is 14 residues. Per the germline V gene, CDR1 is MNHEY and CDR2 is SVGAGI. DNA for the CDR3: TGTGCCAGCGGGGGGTTATATGGTAATCAGCCCCAGCATTTT. It yields the protein CASGGLYGNQPQHF.

The chain combines TRBV19 with TRBJ2-2; 7 bases line up with TRBD2. V lost 6 bases and J lost 3; bases outside the gene matches: 7. The CDR3 covers 15 residues. Germline CDR1 reads LNHDA; CDR2 reads SQIVND (reference sequence). CDR3 amino acids: CASSPIAGYTGELFF. As DNA, the CDR3 is TGTGCCAGTAGCCCTATAGCGGGTTACACCGGGGAGCTGTTTTTT.

The J gene is TRBJ2-1, the V gene TRBV7-9; 8 bases agree with TRBD2. Germline V CDR1 and CDR2: SEHNR, FQNEAQ (reference sequence). The V and J ends lost 11 bases and 2 bases, in that order; junction bases with no gene match: 14. The CDR3 sequence is 16 residues long. The CDR3 nucleotides are TGTGCCGGATCGGATAGCGGGGAGTCACCCTACAATGAGCAGTTCTTC. Amino acid sequence: CAGSDSGESPYNEQFF.

This chain joins TRBV5-1 and TRBJ2-4; D may be TRBD1 (6 bases). V was shortened by 4 bases and J by 0 bases, with 14 bases between the two germline ends. The germline gives CDR1 SGHRS, CDR2 YFSETQ. This CDR3 is 16 amino acids long. The CDR3 DNA is TGCGCCAGCAGCCCGAGGGGGAATCTAGCCAAAAACATTCAGTACTTC. Translated: CASSPRGNLAKNIQYF.

The chain is built from TRBV11-1 and TRBJ2-1; 7 bases are shared with TRBD2. The V segment lost 0 bases and the J segment 1 base; nucleotides outside the gene matches: 9. The CDR3 consists of 18 residues. Germline V gene lookup returns CDR1 SGHAT and CDR2 FQDESV (reference sequence). The CDR3, as DNA: TGTGCCAGCAGCTTAGCCCTGTGGGGCGGGAGATCCTACAATGAGCAGTTCTTC. It specifies CASSLALWGGRSYNEQFF.

V is TRBV27 and J is TRBJ2-3; 8 bases map to TRBD1. The junction had 6 bases not matched to a gene; V was cut back by 6 bases and J by 1 base. The CDR3 has 15 residues. Germline-derived CDR1 and CDR2 are MNHEY and SMNVEV (reference sequence). The CDR3 here is CASSPQGAGTDTQYF. The CDR3, as DNA: TGTGCCAGCAGCCCCCAGGGGGCTGGCACAGATACGCAGTATTTT.

The V and J genes are TRBV6-5 and TRBJ2-7; 7 positions agree with TRBD1. This CDR3 comprises 14 residues. V lost 5 bases and J lost 3; bases outside the gene matches: 7. The germline V gene has CDR1 MNHEY and CDR2 SVGAGI. CDR3 in amino acids: CASSDRDRHYEQYF. The CDR3 DNA follows: TGTGCCAGCAGTGACCGGGACAGACACTACGAGCAGTACTTC.

J is TRBJ2-7 and V is TRBV7-8; TRBD1 matches at 7 bases. CDR3 length: 16 residues. Germline trimming cut 1 base from V and 5 bases from J; bases unmatched to any gene: 11. Germline V gene sequence: CDR1 SGHVS, CDR2 FQNEAQ. CDR3 bases: TGTGCCAGCAGCTTAGAGCACAGGGGTTTGGCGAACGAGCAGTACTTC. It encodes CASSLEHRGLANEQYF.